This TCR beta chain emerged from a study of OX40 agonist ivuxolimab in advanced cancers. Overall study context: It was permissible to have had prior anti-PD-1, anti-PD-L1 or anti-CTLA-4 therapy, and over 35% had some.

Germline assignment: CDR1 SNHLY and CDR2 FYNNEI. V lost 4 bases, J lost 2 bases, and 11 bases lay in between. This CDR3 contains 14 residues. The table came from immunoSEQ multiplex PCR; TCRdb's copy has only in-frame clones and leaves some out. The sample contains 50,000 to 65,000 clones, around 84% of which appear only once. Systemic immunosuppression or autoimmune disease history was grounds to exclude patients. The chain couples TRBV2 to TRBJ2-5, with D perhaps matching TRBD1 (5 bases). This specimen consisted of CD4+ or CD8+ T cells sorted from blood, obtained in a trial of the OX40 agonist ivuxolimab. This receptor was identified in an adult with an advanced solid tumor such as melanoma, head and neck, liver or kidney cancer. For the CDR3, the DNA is TGTGCCAGCAGTGCAGGGCAAGGACAAGAGACCCAGTACTTC. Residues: CASSAGQGQETQYF.